The 27 T cell receptor beta chains listed next were all sequenced from one sample in a study of beta chain features in type 1 diabetes. Every isolated RNA sample was fully reverse transcribed, so sequencing captured expressed TCRB transcripts. The data were produced by immunoSEQ multiplex PCR, yet TCRdb's version contains in-frame clones alone and is incomplete. The sample yields fewer than 200,000 clones, about 13% seen once. Sequencing was performed on central memory CD4+ T cells from blood. The receptors come from a woman aged 18 to 35 in good health.

This clone has only a few counts. The chain has TRBV30 and TRBJ1-1; D is unresolved. The CDR3 contains 11 residues. Germline V lookup: CDR1 GTSNPN, CDR2 SVGIG (reference sequence). V gave up 5 bases and J gave up 0 bases, with 4 bases separating them. CDR3 amino acids: CAWSVNTEAFF. The CDR3 bases are TGTGCCTGGTCGGTGAACACTGAAGCTTTCTTT.

V is TRBV30 and J is TRBJ1-5; D perhaps matches TRBD1 (5 bases). The V gene's germline CDR1 is GTSNPN and CDR2 SVGIG (reference sequence). Trimming stripped 1 base from V and 7 bases from J, with 14 bases between. This CDR3 has 14 residues. The CDR3 coding sequence is TGTGCCTGGAGTGGCCAGGGATCGAGGCAGCCCCAGCATTTT. Its translation is CAWSGQGSRQPQHF.

This sequence joins TRBV11-2 and TRBJ1-5, with D possibly being TRBD1 (5 bases). CDR3 length: 16 amino acids. Deletions cut 2 bases from V and 0 bases from J, with 11 bases between. The germline V gene has CDR1 SGHAT and CDR2 FQNNGV. The CDR3 DNA follows: TGTGCCAGCAGCTTAAGACGGGGGGATAGCAATCAGCCCCAGCATTTT. Residues: CASSLRRGDSNQPQHF.

This clone came up a few times. The V gene is TRBV28, the J gene TRBJ2-1; the match to TRBD1 covers 10 bases. Germline assignment: CDR1 MDHEN and CDR2 SYDVKM. The CDR3 is 15 residues long. Losses at the gene ends were 5 bases for V and 3 bases for J; bases not matched to a gene: 4. Here the CDR3 reads CASSLGTGVYNEQFF. CDR3 coding DNA: TGTGCCAGCAGTCTGGGGACAGGGGTCTACAATGAGCAGTTCTTC. Full variable domain (remainder filled in from reference TRBV28 and TRBJ2-1): DVKVTQSSRYLVKRTGEKVFLECVQDMDHENMFWYRQDPGLGLRLIYFSYDVKMKEKGDIPEGYSVSREKKERFSLILESASTNQTSMYLCASSLGTGVYNEQFFGPGTRLTVL.

This clone showed up just a few times. This chain uses TRBV19 with TRBJ2-1; perhaps TRBD2 as D (6 bases). The CDR3 is 13 amino acids. Trimming removed 5 bases from V and 3 bases from J, with 8 bases in between. Germline CDR1 and CDR2: LNHDA and SQIVND (reference sequence). The CDR3 nucleotides read TGTGCCAGTAGTCGACTAGACTACAATGAGCAGTTCTTC. This sequence encodes CASSRLDYNEQFF.

The sample holds a few counts of this clone. V gene TRBV6-1 combines with J gene TRBJ1-2; TRBD1 agrees at 11 bases. The CDR3 length is 12 residues. Germline V gene sequence: CDR1 MNHNS, CDR2 SASEGT. V was pared by 5 bases and J by 8 bases, with 1 base of the junction left unmatched. DNA of the CDR3: TGTGCCAGCAGTTGGACAGGGGGCGGCTACACCTTC. This sequence encodes CASSWTGGGYTF.

This clone was observed a handful of times. This chain joins TRBV18 and TRBJ2-2; TRBD1 matches 7 bases. Germline loops: CDR1 KGHSH, CDR2 LQKENI. V was pared by 5 bases and J by 4 bases, with 10 bases of the junction left unmatched. The length of the CDR3 is 16 residues. CDR3 residues: CASSTGTARITGELFF. The DNA of the CDR3 is TGTGCCAGCTCAACCGGGACAGCTAGAATCACCGGGGAGCTGTTTTTT.

This clone was seen a few times. In nucleotides, the CDR3 is TGTGCCAGCAGCCCCCGGGGAGGAGATACGCAGTATTTT. Translated: CASSPRGGDTQYF. The chain uses TRBV9 and TRBJ2-3; D is possibly TRBD2 (6 bases). This CDR3 is 13 amino acids long. V lost 4 bases to trimming and J lost 5 bases, with 11 bases between them. Germline CDR1 SGDLS, CDR2 YYNGEE.

This clone appeared a few times. The chain is built from TRBV30 and TRBJ2-1; no firm D call. The germline V gene encodes CDR1 GTSNPN and CDR2 SVGIG (reference sequence). The CDR3 is 15 amino acids. Trimming pared 0 bases from V and 10 bases from J, leaving 19 bases between. The CDR3 reads CAWSVRTYGTSEQFF. In DNA form, the CDR3 reads TGTGCCTGGAGTGTACGAACTTACGGTACCTCAGAGCAGTTCTTC. Together with reference TRBV30 and TRBJ2-1, the CDR3 gives the full variable domain: SQTIHQWPATLVQPVGSPLSLECTVEGTSNPNLYWYRQAAGRGLQLLFYSVGIGQISSEVPQNLSASRPQDRQFILSSKKLLLSDSGFYLCAWSVRTYGTSEQFFGPGTRLTVL.

This chain joins TRBV18 and TRBJ2-1; 9 bases are a match to TRBD2. This CDR3 has 15 residues. V dropped 3 bases and J dropped 6; count of bases not matched to a gene: 6. Germline V CDR1 and CDR2: KGHSH, LQKENI. CDR3 loop: CASSPTREGLNEQFF. The CDR3 DNA follows: TGTGCCAGCTCACCGACGCGGGAGGGCCTCAATGAGCAGTTCTTC.

This clone came up a few times. The rearrangement links TRBV9 to TRBJ2-3; 9 positions agree with TRBD1. Germline V lookup: CDR1 SGDLS, CDR2 YYNGEE. V dropped 6 bases and J dropped 5; count of bases not matched to a gene: 13. The CDR3 has 16 amino acids. In nucleotides, the CDR3 is TGTGCCAGCAACCCGGGACAGGGTTGGGGGATAGATACGCAGTATTTT. Its protein is CASNPGQGWGIDTQYF.

V usage is TRBV5-6 and J usage is TRBJ2-1; D is possibly TRBD1 (5 bases). Trimming removed 2 bases at V and 3 bases at J, with 9 bases between. In germline, CDR1 is SGHDT, CDR2 YYEEEE. The CDR3 is 14 amino acids. The CDR3 coding sequence is TGTGCCAGCAGCTTATCAGGGAACTACAATGAGCAGTTCTTC. This translates into CASSLSGNYNEQFF.

In this sample, this clone turned up a few times. The chain recombines TRBV5-1 with TRBJ1-1; 9 nucleotides align to TRBD1. With 9 bases clipped from V and 4 bases from J, the junction kept 10 bases outside the gene matches. The germline V gene has CDR1 SGHRS and CDR2 YFSETQ. This CDR3 has 14 amino acids. DNA for the CDR3: TGCGCCACCGCTGATAGACAGGGGGGCACTGAAGCTTTCTTT. Residues: CATADRQGGTEAFF.

The gene calls are TRBV27 and TRBJ1-1, with 8 bases aligning to TRBD1. CDR1 MNHEY and CDR2 SMNVEV come from the germline V gene (reference sequence). There are 15 residues in the CDR3. V was clipped by 6 bases and J by 3 bases; unmatched bases: 9. This chain's CDR3 is CASRPGGAEYTEAFF. DNA for the CDR3: TGTGCCAGCAGACCAGGGGGCGCGGAGTACACTGAAGCTTTCTTT.

This clone has just a few counts. V is TRBV11-2 and J is TRBJ2-1; 16 nucleotides align to TRBD2. Germline values: CDR1 SGHAT, CDR2 FQNNGV. The CDR3 spans 16 residues. The V and J ends lost 4 bases and 5 bases, in that order; junction bases with no gene match: 2. In DNA form, the CDR3 reads TGTGCCAGCAGCTGGGGACTAGCGGGGGGGGACAATGAGCAGTTCTTC. Translated, it gives CASSWGLAGGDNEQFF.

This clone has a handful of counts. V and J are TRBV4-1 and TRBJ1-5; D is ambiguous. The CDR3 is 13 residues long. V dropped 3 bases and J dropped 5 bases, with 8 bases sitting between them. The germline V gene has CDR1 MGHRA and CDR2 YSYEKL. For the CDR3, the DNA is TGCGCCAGCAGCCATAGTGTGGATCAGCCCCAGCATTTT. It is translated as CASSHSVDQPQHF.

This clone appeared a few times. As DNA, the CDR3 is TGCGCCAGCAGCCTCCCACAGGCTAGCGGGACAGATACGCAGTATTTT. It is translated as CASSLPQASGTDTQYF. The chain uses TRBV5-1 and TRBJ2-3, with 8 bases matching TRBD2. The CDR3 is made up of 16 amino acids. V lost 4 bases, J lost 3 bases, and 10 bases stayed unmatched. The germline CDR1 and CDR2 sequences are SGHRS and YFSETQ. Drawing the rest from reference TRBV5-1 and TRBJ2-3, the complete variable domain is KAGVTQTPRYLIKTRGQQVTLSCSPISGHRSVSWYQQTPGQGLQFLFEYFSETQRNKGNFPGRFSGRQFSNSRSEMNVSTLELGDSALYLCASSLPQASGTDTQYFGPGTRLTVL.

The table lists this clone with a few counts. This chain joins TRBV30 and TRBJ2-7, with TRBD1 matching 9 bases. J was trimmed by 6 bases and V by 2 bases; bases with no gene match: 8. The CDR3 totals 14 residues. CDR1 GTSNPN and CDR2 SVGIG come from the germline V gene (reference sequence). The CDR3 DNA follows: TGTGCCTGGAGTATGGGACAGGGTAGGTCCGAGCAGTACTTC. This gives the protein CAWSMGQGRSEQYF. Using reference TRBV30 and TRBJ2-7 for the parts outside the CDR3, the full variable domain is SQTIHQWPATLVQPVGSPLSLECTVEGTSNPNLYWYRQAAGRGLQLLFYSVGIGQISSEVPQNLSASRPQDRQFILSSKKLLLSDSGFYLCAWSMGQGRSEQYFGPGTRLTVT.

The chain uses TRBV15 and TRBJ2-5; 9 bases map to TRBD1. CDR1 and CDR2 (germline): LNHNV, YYDKDF (reference sequence). The CDR3 totals 17 residues. The J segment lost 5 bases and the V segment lost 1 base, leaving 11 bases of the junction unmatched. The CDR3 sequence: CATSRAYGQGSWETQYF. DNA of the CDR3: TGTGCCACCAGCAGAGCCTATGGACAGGGGAGTTGGGAGACCCAGTACTTC.

Worth noting for this clone: Other DNA sequences in the same sample also yield this CDR3. This chain joins TRBV4-3 and TRBJ2-2, with D possibly matching TRBD1 (6 bases). The CDR3 has 15 amino acids. The germline V gene encodes CDR1 LGHNA and CDR2 YSLEER. The V gene lost 4 bases and the J gene lost 2 bases, with 11 bases spanning the gap. The CDR3 DNA follows: TGCGCCAGCAGCCGGGTCAGGGGAAACACCGGGGAGCTGTTTTTT. It is translated as CASSRVRGNTGELFF.

This clone has just a few counts. The chain combines TRBV28 with TRBJ1-5; D is unclear. Germline V gives CDR1 MDHEN, CDR2 SYDVKM. The ends were cut back, 7 bases at V and 7 bases at J, with 11 bases in the middle. The CDR3 is 12 amino acids. The CDR3 DNA sequence: TGTGCCAGCACCCTCCCTAGGCAGCCCCAGCATTTT. Translating gives CASTLPRQPQHF.

This clone has more than one count but fewer than ten. The CDR3 DNA sequence: TGCGCCAGCAGCCAAGATCTGCAGGCTCTCTATGGCTACACCTTC. It specifies CASSQDLQALYGYTF. The genes are TRBV4-3 and TRBJ1-2; D unclear. Per the germline V gene, CDR1 is LGHNA and CDR2 is YSLEER. The CDR3 spans 15 residues. Trimming shortened V by 0 bases and J by 4 bases, and 12 bases separated the two germline ends.

This clone was detected only a few times. This chain uses TRBV14 with TRBJ2-1, with 7 bases that match TRBD2. This CDR3 comprises 14 residues. V was clipped by 4 bases and J by 5 bases; unmatched bases: 5. Looked up from germline, CDR1 is SGHDN and CDR2 is FVKESK. This CDR3 reads CASSPRDYNNEQFF. For the CDR3, the DNA is TGTGCCAGCAGCCCCCGGGACTACAACAATGAGCAGTTCTTC.

This clone was recorded many times. The chain employs TRBV14 and TRBJ2-5; tentative D call: TRBD2 (6 bases). Trimming pared 5 bases from V and 4 bases from J, leaving 17 bases between. CDR1 is SGHDN and CDR2 is FVKESK in the germline V gene. The CDR3 has 15 residues. CDR3 DNA sequence: TGTGCCAGCAGCAAGATTGGAGGGCGGGGAGAGACCCAGTACTTC. Protein: CASSKIGGRGETQYF.

This chain connects TRBV14 to TRBJ1-5; 12 bases are a match to TRBD1. J lost 6 bases, V lost 5 bases, and 5 bases had no gene match. CDR3 length equals 15 residues. The V gene's germline CDR1 is SGHDN and CDR2 FVKESK. In DNA, the CDR3 is TGTGCCAGCAGCTTTGGGACAGGGGGCGGTCAGCCCCAGCATTTT. This translates into CASSFGTGGGQPQHF.

This clone showed up just a few times. This rearrangement joins TRBV5-1 to TRBJ2-5; no clear D gene. CDR1 is SGHRS, CDR2 YFSETQ, per germline. The V gene lost 2 bases and the J gene lost 2 bases, with 13 bases spanning the gap. The CDR3 consists of 15 residues. The CDR3 coding sequence is TGCGCCAGCAGCTTCTCAGCGACCCGACAAGAGACCCAGTACTTC. Residues: CASSFSATRQETQYF.

The chain joins TRBV30 to TRBJ2-2; D gene uncertain. There are 14 residues in the CDR3. Germline V gives CDR1 GTSNPN, CDR2 SVGIG (reference sequence). Trimming cost V 3 bases and J 0 bases, with 8 bases left between them. CDR3 sequence (DNA): TGTGCCTGGAGATTGTCAGCGAACACCGGGGAGCTGTTTTTT. Translating gives CAWRLSANTGELFF.